The T cell receptor beta chain described here comes from a study of T cell responses to AZD1222 COVID-19 vaccine. Findings of the study overall: At baseline, just 6 or 7 AZD1222 recipients tested seropositive.

TCRdb keeps only in-frame clones here, not all; method: immunoSEQ multiplex PCR. The table shows about 160,000 clones, with around 92% occurring only once. V gave up 2 bases and J gave up 5 bases, with 11 bases separating them. CDR3 length: 14 residues. Looked up from germline, CDR1 is KGHSH and CDR2 is LQKENI. Second-dose groups at about 4 or about 12 weeks were pooled. Of note for this clone: Its specificity is unknown.

The rearrangement uses TRBV18 and TRBJ2-3, with D possibly matching TRBD1 (6 bases). Material: peripheral blood, obtained 28 days after the second AZD1222 dose. This clonotype was obtained from an adult who received the AZD1222 COVID-19 vaccine. The CDR3 loop reads CASSPVGARDTQYF. The CDR3 DNA reads as TGTGCCAGCTCACCAGTGGGGGCCCGAGATACGCAGTATTTT.